The text below deals with one TCR beta chain. Its recognized antigen is unknown. Per-nucleotide qualities are absent, and no much larger clonotype sits a single base away. For this chain, trimming is 2 bases at the V end and 7 bases at the J end, and the number of junction bases without a gene match is 2. Including the terminal cysteine and valine, the CDR3 comprises 12 residues. The entry retains the CDR3 DNA only, 36 bases that are in frame from base 1. In the germline V gene (reference sequence), CDR1 corresponds to SGHKS and CDR2 to YYEKEE. The record originates from a study of T-cell reconstitution after alpha-beta-depleted transplantation in children (dated by TCRdb to the mid-2010s). For the study in its entirety: The study quantitatively tracked T-cell immune reconstitution after TCRalphabeta/CD19-depleted allogeneic hematopoietic cell transplantation in children using TCR repertoire profiling.

The treatment or condition label on this specimen signifies: allogeneic hematopoietic cell transplantation with graft depleted of TCRalphabeta T cells and CD19 B cells. Transplant recipients were children who received TCRalphabeta/CD19-depleted allogeneic hematopoietic cell grafts. Library prep was done by PCR. Sequencing relied on an Illumina HiSeq 2500. TCR libraries were prepared with molecular barcoding, using unique molecular identifiers to normalize TCRbeta repertoire quantification. TCRdb itself trimmed the public reads at Q25 with fastp, ran MiXCR and retained productive beta chains. Entries are consolidated by CDR3 protein sequence, retaining the most common genes and DNA. The sample includes over 200,000 distinct CDR3 sequences, with approximately 8% observed a single time. The leading ten clones occupy 35% of the sample. Results the study describes overall, beyond this receptor: Over subsequent months, a decline in hyperexpanded clone frequencies was noted, and after one year, T-cell counts and TCRbeta diversity were mostly ascribed to newly produced T cells. In some patients, the high TCRbeta diversity seen at day 60 was put down to recipient T cells and intrathymic progenitors that had survived conditioning. The apparently early recovery of alphabetaT-cell counts about two months after transplant reportedly depended on only several hundred rapidly expanded clones that came from non-depleted graft cells.

The specimen was PBMCs, mostly from graft donor cells, collected 360 days after TCRalphabeta/CD19-depleted stem cell transplant. The receptor's source is a male patient aged 2-9 years who had a stem cell transplant for acute myeloid leukemia, so the T cells may come from the graft donor. Recombination linked TRBV5-5 to TRBJ2-7, with 8 bases matching TRBD2. The bases read TGTGCCAGCAGCTTCGGGGGGGGTGAGCAGTACGTC. The translation is CASSFGGGEQYV.